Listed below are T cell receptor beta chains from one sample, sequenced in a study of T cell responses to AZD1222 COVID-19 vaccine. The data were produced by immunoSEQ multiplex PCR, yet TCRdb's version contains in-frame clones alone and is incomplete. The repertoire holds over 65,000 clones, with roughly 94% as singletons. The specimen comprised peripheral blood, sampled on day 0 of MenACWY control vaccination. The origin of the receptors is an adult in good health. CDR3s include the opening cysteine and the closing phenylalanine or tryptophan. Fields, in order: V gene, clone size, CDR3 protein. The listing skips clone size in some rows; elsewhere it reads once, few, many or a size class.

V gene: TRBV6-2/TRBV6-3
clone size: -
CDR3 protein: CASSYRGQPGEKLFF

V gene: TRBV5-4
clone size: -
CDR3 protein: CASSSGGVTNEKLFF

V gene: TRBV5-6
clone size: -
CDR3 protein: CASSLFGSSNQPQHF

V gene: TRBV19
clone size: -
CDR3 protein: CASSGGGQPQHF

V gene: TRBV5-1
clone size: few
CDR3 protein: CASRLGTGHQPQHF

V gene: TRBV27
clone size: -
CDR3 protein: CASSPGGDTQYF

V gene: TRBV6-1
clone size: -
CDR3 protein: CASSDGPTGGGNEKLFF

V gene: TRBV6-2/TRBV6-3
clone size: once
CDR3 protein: CASSRAILNGGELFF

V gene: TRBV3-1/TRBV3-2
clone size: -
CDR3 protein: CASSQESLKGGTGELFF

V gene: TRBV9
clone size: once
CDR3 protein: CASSVVQAGEQYF

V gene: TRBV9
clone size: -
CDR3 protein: CASSVDPGGGTDTQYF

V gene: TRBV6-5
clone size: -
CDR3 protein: CASSSLDRVNQPQHF

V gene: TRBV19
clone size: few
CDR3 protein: CASSILTSGTEAFF

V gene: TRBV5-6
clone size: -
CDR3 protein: CASTPWTGGWNSPLHF

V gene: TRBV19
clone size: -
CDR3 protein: CASSIGTGIQETQYF

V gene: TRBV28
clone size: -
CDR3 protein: CASKQGQTFQETQYF

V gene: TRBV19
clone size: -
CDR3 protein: CASTTTPGGSGELFF

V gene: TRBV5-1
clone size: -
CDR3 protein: CASSLDPGDYGYTF

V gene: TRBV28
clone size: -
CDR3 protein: CASSTETQYF

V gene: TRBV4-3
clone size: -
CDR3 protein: CASSTGTSGSHEQFF

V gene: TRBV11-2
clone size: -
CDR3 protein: CASSRQVNMNTEAFF

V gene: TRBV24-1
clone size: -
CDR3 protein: CATSDHSGNSYNEQFF

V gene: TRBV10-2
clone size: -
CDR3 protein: CASSERGIRNYGYTF

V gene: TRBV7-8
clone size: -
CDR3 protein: CASSSGWTQYF

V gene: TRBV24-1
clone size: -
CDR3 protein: CATWSGAYNQPQHF

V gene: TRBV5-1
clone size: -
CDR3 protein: CASSLAAEPWGTQYF

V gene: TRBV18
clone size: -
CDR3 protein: CASSSQALQGANTGELFF

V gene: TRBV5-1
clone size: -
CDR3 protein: CASSLASNQPQHF

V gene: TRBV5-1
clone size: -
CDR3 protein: CASSRGEGSEAFF

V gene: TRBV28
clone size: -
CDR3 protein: CASSRTRRFDQPQHF

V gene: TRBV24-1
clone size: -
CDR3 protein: CATSEEGPNEKLFF

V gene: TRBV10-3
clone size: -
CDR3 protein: CAISALGGSNTGELFF

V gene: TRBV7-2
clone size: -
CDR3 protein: CASSLAGLTDTQYF

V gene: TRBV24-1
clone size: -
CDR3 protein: CATSDISTQYF

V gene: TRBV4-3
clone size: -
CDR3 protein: CASSHKPRVLRNQPQHF